A single sample is the source of the 3 T cell receptor beta chains below, sequenced in a study of control samples from healthy donors and cancer patients. TCRdb's copy holds only in-frame clones and misses some; the assay was immunoSEQ multiplex PCR. The top ten hold 13% to 15% of the sample, which has roughly 100,000 clones, just over 85% seen once. Source material: blood. The source is a man aged 25-45 years in good health.

This chain uses TRBV7-5 with TRBJ2-4; the table's D call, TRBD2, has no DNA check behind it. TRBV7-5 represents a pseudogene. This CDR3 has 16 amino acids. Here the CDR3 reads CVRMSLRGRAKNIQYF. Written as DNA, the CDR3 is TGTGTCAGAATGAGTCTACGGGGTCGGGCCAAAAACATTCAGTACTTC.

The V and J genes are TRBV6-5 and TRBJ1-4, with a weak D call TRBD1 (5 bases). Trimming left V 0 bases short and J 12 bases short, with 20 bases between. CDR3 length equals 16 residues. CDR1 is MNHEY and CDR2 is SVGAGI in the germline V gene. The CDR3, as DNA: TGTGCCAGCAGTTACTCGCGGGGGATGGGTTCTAGGGAACTGTTTTTT. Encoded protein: CASSYSRGMGSRELFF.

The chain is built from TRBV7-9 and TRBJ2-7, with no clear D. The V gene's germline CDR1 is SEHNR and CDR2 FQNEAQ (reference sequence). The CDR3 has 15 residues. V dropped 5 bases and J dropped 6 bases, with 20 bases sitting between them. The CDR3 region is CASSPALTHTGEQYF. CDR3 in DNA: TGTGCCAGCAGCCCAGCCTTGACTCATACGGGCGAGCAGTACTTC.